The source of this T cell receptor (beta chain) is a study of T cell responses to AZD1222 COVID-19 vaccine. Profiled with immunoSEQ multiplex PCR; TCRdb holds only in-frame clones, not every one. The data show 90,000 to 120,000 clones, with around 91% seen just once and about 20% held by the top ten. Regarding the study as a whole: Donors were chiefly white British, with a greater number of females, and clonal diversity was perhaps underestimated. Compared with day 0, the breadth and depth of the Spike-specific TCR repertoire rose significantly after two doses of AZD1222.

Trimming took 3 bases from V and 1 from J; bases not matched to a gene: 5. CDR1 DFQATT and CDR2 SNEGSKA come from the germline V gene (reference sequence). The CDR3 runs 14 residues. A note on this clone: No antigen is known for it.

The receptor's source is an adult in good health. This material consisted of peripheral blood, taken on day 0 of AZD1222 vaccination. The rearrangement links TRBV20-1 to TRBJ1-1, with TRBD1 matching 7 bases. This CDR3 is CSASNPGGNTEAFF. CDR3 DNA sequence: TGCAGTGCTAGTAACCCAGGGGGGAACACTGAAGCTTTCTTT.